What follows are 12 T cell receptor beta chains derived from one specimen sequenced in a study of OX40 agonist ivuxolimab in advanced cancers. Here immunoSEQ multiplex PCR was the method, and the copy in TCRdb shows in-frame clones only, minus some. In the table there are roughly 60,000 clones, approximately 80% of which are singletons. The source material was CD4+ or CD8+ T cells sorted from blood, sampled in a trial of the OX40 agonist ivuxolimab. These receptors were obtained from an adult with an advanced solid tumor such as melanoma, head and neck, liver or kidney cancer.

The V and J genes are TRBV6-5 and TRBJ2-4, with D perhaps given as TRBD1 or TRBD2 (6 bases each). Deletions cut 5 bases from V and 4 bases from J, with 15 bases between. The length of the CDR3 is 15 residues. Germline V CDR1 and CDR2: MNHEY, SVGAGI. The CDR3 sequence: CASSQVIGGKNIQYF. As DNA, the CDR3 is TGTGCCAGCAGTCAAGTAATAGGGGGGAAAAACATTCAGTACTTC.

The V gene is TRBV6-6, the J gene TRBJ2-4; D ambiguous. Germline CDR1 reads MNHNY; CDR2 reads SVGAGI (reference sequence). V lost 7 bases, J lost 1 base, and 11 bases lay in between. The CDR3 consists of 14 residues. CDR3 in amino acids: CASNLDVAKNIQYF. The CDR3 bases are TGTGCCAGCAACCTGGACGTGGCCAAAAACATTCAGTACTTC.

The rearrangement links TRBV6-6 to TRBJ1-2, with D unclear. The germline gives CDR1 MNHNY, CDR2 SVGAGI (reference sequence). This CDR3 comprises 13 residues. V lost 4 bases and J lost 3, with 9 bases in between. The CDR3 protein is CASSLRADYGYTF. The CDR3 region has the DNA TGTGCCAGCAGTTTGAGAGCGGACTATGGCTACACCTTC.

The CDR3 spells CASSLWTGGANSPLHF. In nucleotides, the CDR3 is TGTGCCAGCAGCTTATGGACAGGGGGCGCAAATTCACCCCTCCACTTT. The chain combines TRBV7-2 with TRBJ1-6; the match to TRBD1 covers 11 bases. The CDR3 consists of 16 residues. Germline lookup yields CDR1 SGHTA and CDR2 FQGNSA. Trimming at V came to 2 bases and at J to 7 bases, leaving 4 bases not matched to a gene.

This clone was recorded only once. The V call is TRBV7-2, the J call TRBJ2-7; 7 bases map to TRBD1. The CDR3 is made up of 14 amino acids. V lost 1 base, J lost 4 bases, and 4 bases stayed unmatched. Germline CDR1 is SGHTA and CDR2 is FQGNSA. CDR3 region: CASSLGSRGYEQYF. CDR3 nucleotides: TGTGCCAGCAGCTTAGGCTCCAGGGGGTACGAGCAGTACTTC.

The chain is built from TRBV4-3 and TRBJ2-4, with 8 positions matching TRBD2. The germline V gene has CDR1 LGHNA and CDR2 YSLEER. CDR3 size: 14 residues. The J segment lost 4 bases and the V segment lost 5 bases, leaving 4 bases of the junction unmatched. The CDR3 loop reads CASSARLAKNIQYF. The DNA of the CDR3 is TGCGCCAGCAGCGCCCGACTAGCGAAAAACATTCAGTACTTC.

J is TRBJ1-1 and V is TRBV29-1, with D uncertain. Germline loops: CDR1 SQVTM, CDR2 ANQGSEA. V was pared by 4 bases and J by 12 bases, with 21 bases between. The CDR3 totals 13 residues. CDR3 nucleotides: TGCAGCGTTGGACATGCGAGGGATCGGACCACTTTCTTT. This codes for CSVGHARDRTTFF. Full variable domain (remainder filled in from reference TRBV29-1 and TRBJ1-1): SAVISQKPSRDICQRGTSLTIQCQVDSQVTMMFWYRQQPGQSLTLIATANQGSEATYESGFVIDKFPISRPNLTFSTLTVSNMSPEDSSIYLCSVGHARDRTTFFGQGTRLTVV.

This clone was found once. This chain uses TRBV5-4 with TRBJ2-7, with D perhaps assigned TRBD1 or TRBD2 (5 bases each). The CDR3 extends over 15 amino acids. Germline V gives CDR1 SGHNT, CDR2 YYREEE (reference sequence). Trimming shortened V by 2 bases and J by 0 bases, and 12 bases separated the two germline ends. In DNA, the CDR3 is TGTGCCAGCAGCTTCCGGGACGGAAGCTCCTACGAGCAGTACTTC. Translating it yields CASSFRDGSSYEQYF. The full variable domain, its missing parts supplied by reference TRBV5-4 and TRBJ2-7, is ETGVTQSPTHLIKTRGQQVTLRCSSQSGHNTVSWYQQALGQGPQFIFQYYREEENGRGNFPPRFSGLQFPNYSSELNVNALELDDSALYLCASSFRDGSSYEQYFGPGTRLTVT.

This chain connects TRBV2 to TRBJ2-7, with D unresolved. Trimming removed 9 bases at V and 4 bases at J, with 16 bases between. The CDR3 consists of 13 residues. Germline assignment: CDR1 SNHLY and CDR2 FYNNEI. The CDR3 DNA follows: TGTGCCAGTTCGTCGTCAGGTTCATACGAGCAGTACTTC. This codes for CASSSSGSYEQYF.

The chain has TRBV18 and TRBJ2-7; maybe TRBD1 (5 bases). The CDR3 is 15 residues long. The germline V gene has CDR1 KGHSH and CDR2 LQKENI. Trimming shortened V by 3 bases and J by 4 bases, and 16 bases separated the two germline ends. The CDR3 DNA is TGTGCCAGCTCACCTACCTGGAAGGGGCGTTACGAGCAGTACTTC. As protein: CASSPTWKGRYEQYF. Full variable domain (rest looked up from reference TRBV18 and TRBJ2-7): NAGVMQNPRHLVRRRGQEARLRCSPMKGHSHVYWYRQLPEEGLKFMVYLQKENIIDESGMPKERFSAEFPKEGPSILRIQQVVRGDSAAYFCASSPTWKGRYEQYFGPGTRLTVT.

This chain uses TRBV19 with TRBJ2-5, with no clear D. With the DNA end fitting TRBJ2-7 better, the J assignment may be wrong. CDR1 LNHDA and CDR2 SQIVND come from the germline V gene (reference sequence). This CDR3 is 12 amino acids long. The CDR3 here is CASSIGRGEQYF. CDR3 sequence (DNA): TGTGCCAGTAGTATCGGAAGAGGCGAGCAGTACTTC.

This clone appeared a few times. V usage is TRBV28 and J usage is TRBJ2-7; D uncertain. V was trimmed by 5 bases and J by 2 bases, leaving 13 bases between them. The germline CDR1 and CDR2 sequences are MDHEN and SYDVKM. The CDR3 sequence is 14 residues long. CDR3 in amino acids: CASSSMSSAYEQYF. Here the CDR3 DNA reads TGTGCCAGCAGTAGTATGTCGAGCGCCTACGAGCAGTACTTC. Supplemented by reference TRBV28 and TRBJ2-7, the full variable domain reads DVKVTQSSRYLVKRTGEKVFLECVQDMDHENMFWYRQDPGLGLRLIYFSYDVKMKEKGDIPEGYSVSREKKERFSLILESASTNQTSMYLCASSSMSSAYEQYFGPGTRLTVT.